This T cell receptor (beta chain) was sequenced during a study of neurological immune-mediated disorders. TCRdb redid the calling of the 5' RACE reads with MiXCR, one entry per CDR3 protein. The sample lists some 77,000 distinct CDR3 sequences, roughly 10% seen once, with 1.5% to 2% in the top ten. The CDR3 covers 13 residues. CDR1 WSHSY and CDR2 SAAADI come from the germline V gene. V lost 4 bases to trimming and J lost 7 bases, with 11 bases between them. Sequenced material: PBMCs. The chain joins TRBV10-2 to TRBJ1-5, with a tentative D call TRBD1 (5 bases). The TCR was taken from a man in his forties or fifties in good health. CDR3 in DNA: TGCGCCAGCAGTGTTGGGGGTCAACAGCCCCAGCATTTT. This gives the protein CASSVGGQQPQHF.